This TCR beta chain appears in the sequencing data of a study of blood T cell repertoires in COVID-19. Study-wide context: The cDNA or gDNA used as material had been derived from T cells, B-cell-depleted T cells, or PBMCs.

Germline V lookup: CDR1 SEHNR, CDR2 FQNEAQ (reference sequence). The CDR3 extends over 13 amino acids. V lost 0 bases and J 5 bases, leaving 6 bases between the germline ends. Profiling relied on immunoSEQ multiplex PCR, and the TCRdb table lists in-frame clones only, not all of them. The sample has 140,000 to 150,000 clones, around 78% seen once. The material sequenced was peripheral blood. This TCR came from a woman aged 55-69 years with acute or convalescent COVID-19. The chain uses TRBV7-9 and TRBJ2-3; D not certain. CDR3 DNA sequence: TGTGCCAGCAGCTTAGCGGGCCTAGATACGCAGTATTTT. It encodes CASSLAGLDTQYF.